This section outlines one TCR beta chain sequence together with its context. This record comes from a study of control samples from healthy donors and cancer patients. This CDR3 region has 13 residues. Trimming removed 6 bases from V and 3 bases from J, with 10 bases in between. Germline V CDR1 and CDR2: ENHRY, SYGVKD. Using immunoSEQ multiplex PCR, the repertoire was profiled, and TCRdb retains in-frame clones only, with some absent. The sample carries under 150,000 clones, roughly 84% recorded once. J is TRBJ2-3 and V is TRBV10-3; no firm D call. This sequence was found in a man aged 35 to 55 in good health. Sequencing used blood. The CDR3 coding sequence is TGTGCCATCAGCGGGCATGATACAGATACGCAGTATTTT. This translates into CAISGHDTDTQYF.